A single sample gave rise to the 32 T cell receptor beta chains below, sequenced in a study of T cells after yellow fever vaccination. TCRdb independently ran MiXCR on the 5' RACE reads; one entry per CDR3 protein. The sample records 400,000 or so distinct CDR3 sequences, around a tenth being singletons. Sequences were derived from PBMCs, sampled on the day of the first yellow fever vaccination. These receptors were obtained from a man in his late teens or twenties who received the YFV17D yellow fever vaccine.

The chain recombines TRBV4-1 with TRBJ1-2; TRBD1 agrees at 8 bases. Trimming removed 0 bases from V and 6 bases from J; junction bases left unmatched: 6. CDR1 and CDR2 from the germline V gene are MGHRA and YSYEKL. CDR3 length: 15 residues. CDR3 sequence: CASSQEAGGEDGYTF. The CDR3 DNA follows: TGCGCCAGCAGCCAAGAGGCAGGGGGCGAGGATGGCTACACCTTC.

The chain uses TRBV18 and TRBJ1-1; no definite D call. There are 13 residues in the CDR3. Germline V gene sequence: CDR1 KGHSH, CDR2 LQKENI. Trimming shortened V by 3 bases and J by 6 bases, and 11 bases separated the two germline ends. The chain's CDR3 is CASSPETGAEAFF. DNA for the CDR3: TGTGCCAGCTCACCTGAAACGGGCGCTGAAGCTTTCTTT.

The rearrangement joins TRBV7-3 to TRBJ2-3, with 9 bases matching TRBD1. This CDR3 contains 17 residues. V trimming: 4 bases; J trimming: 2 bases; junction bases outside the gene matches: 10. Germline values: CDR1 SGHTA, CDR2 FQGTGA. The DNA of the CDR3 is TGTGCCAGCAGCTCCCGGACAGGGGAACTCCACACAGATACGCAGTATTTT. Amino acid sequence: CASSSRTGELHTDTQYF.

V is TRBV5-1 and J is TRBJ2-3, with TRBD2 matching 9 bases. The J segment lost 4 bases and the V segment lost 4 bases, leaving 7 bases of the junction unmatched. This CDR3 contains 15 residues. Germline V gene sequence: CDR1 SGHRS, CDR2 YFSETQ. The CDR3 DNA sequence: TGCGCCAGCAGCCCCATTAGCGGGGGTGCAGATACGCAGTATTTT. The encoded protein is CASSPISGGADTQYF.

The rearrangement links TRBV5-1 to TRBJ1-4, with 7 bases aligning to TRBD1. This CDR3 has 13 amino acids. V lost 4 bases and J lost 8; bases outside the gene matches: 5. CDR1 and CDR2 (germline): SGHRS, YFSETQ. The CDR3 DNA sequence: TGCGCCAGCAGCCCAGGACAGGCAGAAAAACTGTTTTTT. This gives the protein CASSPGQAEKLFF.

This chain links TRBV20-1 with TRBJ2-7, with a weak D call TRBD2 (5 bases). Germline assignment: CDR1 DFQATT and CDR2 SNEGSKA (reference sequence). The CDR3 is 14 residues long. Trimming took 2 bases from V and 4 from J, leaving 15 bases between them. This CDR3 reads CSARYGRPPYEQYF. CDR3 nucleotide sequence: TGCAGTGCTAGATATGGGAGACCACCTTACGAGCAGTACTTC.

The V gene is TRBV12-3 or TRBV12-4, the J gene TRBJ1-5; 7 bases align to TRBD1. Trimming took 6 bases from V and 5 from J; bases not matched to a gene: 4. This CDR3 is 13 amino acids long. The CDR3 region has the DNA TGTGCCAGCAGGCCAACAGGGGATCAGCCCCAGCATTTT. Its translation: CASRPTGDQPQHF.

This clonotype was counted a few times. The chain is built from TRBV4-1 and TRBJ2-1, with 7 nucleotides matching TRBD2. CDR1 is MGHRA and CDR2 is YSYEKL in the germline V gene. This CDR3 comprises 16 residues. V lost 4 bases to trimming and J lost 1 base; unmatched junction nucleotides: 7. The CDR3 here is CASSRELGGSYNEQFF. CDR3 sequence (DNA): TGCGCCAGCAGCCGAGAACTGGGGGGGTCCTACAATGAGCAGTTCTTC.

The CDR3 DNA follows: TGCGCCAGCAGCTTGGGGAATCGGCCAAGGACTGAAGCTTTCTTT. This encodes CASSLGNRPRTEAFF. The chain combines TRBV5-1 with TRBJ1-1, with D uncertain. The CDR3 sequence is 15 residues long. V dropped 0 bases and J dropped 5 bases, with 14 bases sitting between them. From germline, CDR1 is SGHRS and CDR2 YFSETQ.

This clonotype was seen repeatedly, ten times or more. The rearrangement uses TRBV7-2 and TRBJ1-5; D possibly corresponds to TRBD1 (5 bases). Trimming removed 2 bases from V and 3 bases from J, with 11 bases in between. Germline CDR1 and CDR2: SGHTA and FQGNSA. The CDR3 loop spans 15 amino acids. The CDR3 region has the DNA TGTGCCAGCAGCTTACCCGGACATAACAATCAGCCCCAGCATTTT. Amino acids: CASSLPGHNNQPQHF. Full variable domain (remainder filled in from reference TRBV7-2 and TRBJ1-5): GAGVSQSPSNKVTEKGKDVELRCDPISGHTALYWYRQSLGQGLEFLIYFQGNSAPDKSGLPSDRFSAERTGGSVSTLTIQRTQQEDSAVYLCASSLPGHNNQPQHFGDGTRLSIL.

This clonotype was recorded many times. V gene TRBV20-1 combines with J gene TRBJ2-1; TRBD2 agrees at 8 bases. After removal of 1 base from V and 9 bases from J, the junction contained 17 bases not matched to a gene. Germline lookup yields CDR1 DFQATT and CDR2 SNEGSKA (reference sequence). This CDR3 comprises 17 residues. CDR3 sequence (DNA): TGCAGTGCTAGAGCAGTAGCGGGGACGCCCGCAATGGGTGAGCAGTTCTTC. Its translation is CSARAVAGTPAMGEQFF.

This clonotype was picked up a small number of times. The chain carries TRBV12-3 or TRBV12-4 and TRBJ2-1; 7 nucleotides align to TRBD2. Germline trimming cut 7 bases from V and 9 bases from J; bases unmatched to any gene: 6. CDR3 length: 12 residues. CDR3 sequence reads: CASTLRTSEQFF. The CDR3 DNA follows: TGTGCCAGCACCCTAAGGACTAGTGAGCAGTTCTTC.

In the case of this clonotype: The junction departs from germline at one end; a sequencing error may be responsible. The chain employs TRBV5-1 and TRBJ2-5; D is possibly TRBD2 (5 bases). This CDR3 has 15 residues. Germline lookup yields CDR1 SGHRS and CDR2 YFSETQ. CDR3 nucleotides: TGCGCCAGCAGCTTAATCGGGAATTTCCAAGAGTCCCAGTACTTC. Amino acids: CASSLIGNFQESQYF.

In the case of this clonotype: Sequence at one end of the junction differs from germline and may be a read error. The gene calls are TRBV15 and TRBJ2-7; no clear D gene. CDR1 LNHNV and CDR2 YYDKDF come from the germline V gene (reference sequence). The CDR3 runs to 14 residues. The CDR3 protein is CGTSRDQGSYEQYF. In DNA, the CDR3 is TGTGGCACCAGCAGAGATCAAGGGTCCTACGAGCAGTACTTC.

This clonotype was seen a few times. The chain combines TRBV5-1 with TRBJ2-3, with D tentatively TRBD1 (6 bases). The V end lost 2 bases, the J end lost 5 bases, and 15 bases lay between the germline ends. The CDR3 is 15 amino acids. Germline V gives CDR1 SGHRS, CDR2 YFSETQ. CDR3 protein: CASSFRGRSGDTQYF. CDR3 nucleotides: TGCGCCAGCAGCTTCAGGGGCAGGTCCGGAGATACGCAGTATTTT.

In this sample, this clonotype turned up a few times. The J gene is TRBJ2-7, the V gene TRBV5-5; no firm D call. CDR1 is SGHKS, CDR2 YYEKEE, per germline (reference sequence). V gave up 4 bases and J gave up 6 bases, with 11 bases separating them. This CDR3 is 12 amino acids long. CDR3 in DNA: TGTGCCAGCAGCCTGGTTTCAGGCGAGCAGTACTTC. It codes for CASSLVSGEQYF.

This clonotype was seen repeatedly, ten times or more. The V gene is TRBV7-9, the J gene TRBJ1-1; no firm D call. The V end was cut by 3 bases, the J end by 6 bases, with 11 bases between. This CDR3 spans 13 amino acids. Germline V gene lookup returns CDR1 SEHNR and CDR2 FQNEAQ (reference sequence). The CDR3 sequence: CASSFPGTPEAFF. In DNA form, the CDR3 reads TGTGCCAGCAGCTTCCCCGGCACCCCTGAAGCTTTCTTT.

This clonotype was observed many times. The chain combines TRBV5-1 with TRBJ1-1; no definite D call. Germline lookup yields CDR1 SGHRS and CDR2 YFSETQ. V shed 4 bases and J shed 1 base, with 8 bases lying between them. The CDR3 extends over 13 amino acids. CDR3 residues: CASSREKNTEAFF. The CDR3 nucleotides are TGCGCCAGCAGCCGCGAAAAGAACACTGAAGCTTTCTTT.

The chain recombines TRBV5-1 with TRBJ2-2; TRBD2 matches at 7 bases. CDR1 is SGHRS and CDR2 is YFSETQ in the germline V gene. V shed 4 bases, J shed 4 bases, and the junction held 13 bases outside the gene matches. CDR3 length: 17 amino acids. DNA for the CDR3: TGCGCCAGCAGCCCGGTGGGAGGGTCTTACTCCACCGGGGAGCTGTTTTTT. Translation gives CASSPVGGSYSTGELFF. Combining the CDR3 with reference TRBV5-1 and TRBJ2-2 gives the whole variable domain KAGVTQTPRYLIKTRGQQVTLSCSPISGHRSVSWYQQTPGQGLQFLFEYFSETQRNKGNFPGRFSGRQFSNSRSEMNVSTLELGDSALYLCASSPVGGSYSTGELFFGEGSRLTVL.

This clonotype occurred a few times. The genes are TRBV5-1 and TRBJ2-7, with D perhaps matching TRBD1 (6 bases). The CDR3 totals 11 residues. Between the trimmed V and J ends, which lost 4 bases and 6 bases, there was a span of 8 bases. Germline V gives CDR1 SGHRS, CDR2 YFSETQ. The CDR3 is CASSEQGEQYF. In nucleotides, the CDR3 is TGCGCCAGCAGCGAACAGGGCGAGCAGTACTTC.

This clonotype was seen a few times. The CDR3 DNA reads as TGTGCCAGCAGCTTGGAGGGGTTGGGCGGGGAGCTGTTTTTT. Protein: CASSLEGLGGELFF. The chain joins TRBV5-5 to TRBJ2-2, with a weak D call TRBD1 (5 bases). The CDR3 sequence is 14 residues long. CDR1 is SGHKS, CDR2 YYEKEE, per germline (reference sequence). V lost 0 bases, J lost 7 bases, and 10 bases lay in between.

This clonotype came up a few times. The chain links TRBV12-3 or TRBV12-4 to TRBJ1-4; D might be TRBD1 (5 bases). V was clipped by 4 bases and J by 8 bases, with 14 bases between them. This CDR3 is built from 14 residues. The CDR3 DNA reads as TGTGCCAGCAGTTCCCAGGGTTGGGACGAAAAACTGTTTTTT. The encoded protein is CASSSQGWDEKLFF.

This clonotype was seen many times. The chain couples TRBV4-3 to TRBJ2-3; TRBD2 is a possible D gene (6 bases). V lost 0 bases and J 1 base, leaving 14 bases between the germline ends. This CDR3 contains 17 residues. Germline assignment: CDR1 LGHNA and CDR2 YSLEER. The CDR3 nucleotides are TGCGCCAGCAGCCAAGACTTACCTGGAGGGGGCACAGATACGCAGTATTTT. It is translated as CASSQDLPGGGTDTQYF.

V gene TRBV12-3 or TRBV12-4 combines with J gene TRBJ2-5, with D maybe TRBD1 (5 bases). The germline V and J ends were trimmed by 1 base and 2 bases, with 14 bases remaining between them. The CDR3 is 16 amino acids. Here the CDR3 reads CASSLEGNGYQETQYF. CDR3 nucleotide sequence: TGTGCCAGCAGTTTAGAGGGGAATGGCTATCAAGAGACCCAGTACTTC.

The chain has TRBV5-1 and TRBJ1-4, with TRBD1 matching 7 bases. The CDR3 is 14 residues long. J gave up 6 bases and V 2 bases, and 4 bases lay outside the gene matches. The V gene's germline CDR1 is SGHRS and CDR2 YFSETQ. In DNA, the CDR3 is TGCGCCAGCAGCTTAGAACAGGGGTATGAAAAACTGTTTTTT. Translating gives CASSLEQGYEKLFF.

V gene TRBV5-4 combines with J gene TRBJ2-5, with TRBD1 identical over 8 bases. The CDR3 extends over 14 amino acids. The germline V gene encodes CDR1 SGHNT and CDR2 YYREEE (reference sequence). Losses at the gene ends were 3 bases for V and 5 bases for J; bases not matched to a gene: 6. CDR3 bases: TGTGCCAGCAGCTCTGTGGACAGGGACGAGACCCAGTACTTC. This codes for CASSSVDRDETQYF.

This clonotype was found many times. V is TRBV12-3 or TRBV12-4 and J is TRBJ2-5; the D is unclear. The V end lost 3 bases, the J end lost 2 bases, and 7 bases lay between the germline ends. The CDR3 spans 13 residues. CDR3 residues: CASSFEVQETQYF. The CDR3 coding sequence is TGTGCCAGCAGTTTTGAGGTTCAAGAGACCCAGTACTTC.

The table lists this clonotype with a few counts. This chain connects TRBV20-1 to TRBJ2-1, with D perhaps TRBD1 (5 bases). The germline CDR1 and CDR2 sequences are DFQATT and SNEGSKA (reference sequence). This CDR3 has 14 residues. V was trimmed by 3 bases and J by 7 bases, leaving 16 bases between them. The CDR3 loop is CSARDTQFFNEQFF. The CDR3 DNA follows: TGCAGTGCTAGGGACACCCAATTTTTTAATGAGCAGTTCTTC.

This clonotype showed up just a few times. The gene calls are TRBV7-2 and TRBJ2-3; 9 positions match TRBD2. CDR3 size: 14 residues. The V gene's germline CDR1 is SGHTA and CDR2 FQGNSA. Losses at the gene ends were 7 bases for V and 5 bases for J; bases not matched to a gene: 7. The CDR3 is CASKGGGAQDTQYF. The DNA for the CDR3 is TGTGCCAGCAAGGGCGGGGGGGCCCAAGATACGCAGTATTTT.

This clonotype was counted a few times. The chain employs TRBV7-3 and TRBJ2-1; no clear D gene. The germline V gene encodes CDR1 SGHTA and CDR2 FQGTGA. V was trimmed by 5 bases and J by 7 bases, leaving 15 bases between them. This CDR3 comprises 14 residues. CDR3 region: CASSASPGRNEQFF. CDR3 bases: TGTGCCAGCAGCGCCTCCCCGGGTAGGAATGAGCAGTTCTTC.

The chain has TRBV20-1 and TRBJ2-2; a possible D gene is TRBD1 (5 bases). CDR1 DFQATT and CDR2 SNEGSKA come from the germline V gene (reference sequence). Trimming took off 0 bases at V and 5 bases at J, with 16 bases between the two ends. This CDR3 is built from 16 residues. The CDR3 coding sequence is TGCAGTGCTAGAGATCGAGTTCTGGCAGGGACCGGGGAGCTGTTTTTT. It translates to CSARDRVLAGTGELFF.

In this sample, this clonotype turned up a few times. The chain has TRBV5-1 and TRBJ2-1; 7 nucleotides align to TRBD2. The trim removed 0 bases at V and 9 bases at J, leaving 6 bases unmatched. CDR3 length: 14 residues. Germline CDR1 and CDR2: SGHRS and YFSETQ. This chain's CDR3 is CASSLGEGFTEQFF. The CDR3 DNA reads as TGCGCCAGCAGCTTGGGGGAGGGGTTCACTGAGCAGTTCTTC.